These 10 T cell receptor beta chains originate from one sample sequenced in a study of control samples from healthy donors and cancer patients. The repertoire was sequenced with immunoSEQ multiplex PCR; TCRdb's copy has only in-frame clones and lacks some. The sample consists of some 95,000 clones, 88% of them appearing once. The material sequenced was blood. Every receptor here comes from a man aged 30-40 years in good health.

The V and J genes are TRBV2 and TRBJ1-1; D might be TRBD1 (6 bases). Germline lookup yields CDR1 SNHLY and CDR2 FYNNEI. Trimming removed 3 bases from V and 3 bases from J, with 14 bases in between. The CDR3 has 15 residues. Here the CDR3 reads CASSELGGGDTEAFF. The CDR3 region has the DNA TGTGCCAGCAGTGAGTTAGGGGGGGGAGACACTGAAGCTTTCTTT.

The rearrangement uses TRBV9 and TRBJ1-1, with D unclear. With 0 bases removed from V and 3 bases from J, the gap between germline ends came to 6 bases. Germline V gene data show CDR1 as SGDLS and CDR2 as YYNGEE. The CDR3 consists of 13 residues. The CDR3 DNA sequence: TGTGCCAGCAGCGTAGTACGGGACACTGAAGCTTTCTTT. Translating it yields CASSVVRDTEAFF.

CDR3: CSAPLVGSVNTEAFF. The CDR3 DNA sequence: TGCAGCGCCCCACTTGTGGGGTCGGTGAACACTGAAGCTTTCTTT. The chain joins TRBV29-1 to TRBJ1-1; D is ambiguous. V gave up 7 bases and J gave up 0 bases, with 18 bases separating them. This CDR3 comprises 15 residues. CDR1 and CDR2 from the germline V gene are SQVTM and ANQGSEA.

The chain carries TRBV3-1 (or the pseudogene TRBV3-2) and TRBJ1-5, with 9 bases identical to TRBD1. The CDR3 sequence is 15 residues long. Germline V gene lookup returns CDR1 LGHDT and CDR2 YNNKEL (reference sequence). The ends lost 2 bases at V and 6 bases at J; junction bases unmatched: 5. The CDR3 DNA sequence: TGTGCCAGCAGCCAAAGCACAGGGGGCACTCAGCCCCAGCATTTT. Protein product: CASSQSTGGTQPQHF.

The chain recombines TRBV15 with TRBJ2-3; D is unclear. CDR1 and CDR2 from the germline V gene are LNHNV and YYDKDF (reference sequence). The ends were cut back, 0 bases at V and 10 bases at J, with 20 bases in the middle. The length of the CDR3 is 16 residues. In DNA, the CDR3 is TGTGCCACCAGCAGAGATCCCGTAAACAGAGCCTCTCCGCAGTATTTT. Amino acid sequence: CATSRDPVNRASPQYF.

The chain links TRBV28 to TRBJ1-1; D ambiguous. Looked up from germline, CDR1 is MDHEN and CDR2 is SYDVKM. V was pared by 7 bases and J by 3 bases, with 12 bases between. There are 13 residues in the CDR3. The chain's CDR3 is CASTDTGHTEAFF. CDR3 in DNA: TGTGCCAGCACCGATACGGGCCACACTGAAGCTTTCTTT.

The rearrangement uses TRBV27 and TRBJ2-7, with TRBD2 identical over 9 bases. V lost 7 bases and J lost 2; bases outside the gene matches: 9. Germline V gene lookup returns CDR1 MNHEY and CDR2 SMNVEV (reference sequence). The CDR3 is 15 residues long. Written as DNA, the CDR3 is TGTGCCAGCACTGTGACTAGCGGACTAACCTACGAGCAGTACTTC. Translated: CASTVTSGLTYEQYF.

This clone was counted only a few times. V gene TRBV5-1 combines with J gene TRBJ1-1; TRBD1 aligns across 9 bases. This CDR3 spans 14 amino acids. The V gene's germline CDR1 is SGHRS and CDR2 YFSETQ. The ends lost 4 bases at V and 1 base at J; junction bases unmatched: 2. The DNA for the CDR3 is TGCGCCAGCAGCCCGGGACAGGGGAACACTGAAGCTTTCTTT. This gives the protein CASSPGQGNTEAFF.

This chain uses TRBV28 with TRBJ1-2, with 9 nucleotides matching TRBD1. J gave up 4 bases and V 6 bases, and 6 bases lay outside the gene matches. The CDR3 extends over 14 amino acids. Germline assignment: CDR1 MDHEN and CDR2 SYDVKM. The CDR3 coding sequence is TGTGCCAGCAGACCCCCACAGGGGGCCTATGGCTACACCTTC. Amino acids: CASRPPQGAYGYTF.

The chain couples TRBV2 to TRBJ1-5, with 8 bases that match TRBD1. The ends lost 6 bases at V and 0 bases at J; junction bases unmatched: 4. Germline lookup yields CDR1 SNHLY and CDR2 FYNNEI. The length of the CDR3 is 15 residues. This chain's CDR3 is CASRRTGNSNQPQHF. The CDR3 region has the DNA TGTGCCAGCAGGCGGACAGGGAATAGCAATCAGCCCCAGCATTTT.